This paragraph covers one T cell receptor beta chain sequence. This clone came up a few times. Its antigen has not been determined. Per-nucleotide qualities are absent, and no much larger clonotype sits a single base away. Compared with germline, V lacks 7 bases and J lacks 6 bases; bases without a gene match: 9. The germline V gene specifies SNHLY as CDR1 and FYNNEI as CDR2. The CDR3 runs 14 residues from the cysteine to the phenylalanine. Just CDR3 DNA is preserved here, 42 bases in frame from base 1. This sample is drawn from a study of PD-L1 blockade in urothelial cancer (dated by TCRdb to the late 2010s). The study in broad terms: Every patient began therapy in 2014 and was given atezolizumab 1,200 mg intravenously every 3 weeks. The study, an exploratory multi-omic analysis, examined somatic, immune and clinical correlates of response to PD-L1 blockade with atezolizumab in urothelial cancer. Durable clinical benefit was defined as a progression-free survival longer than 6 months, and TCR features were additionally tested against progression-free survival and overall survival. Blood samples yielded a median of 141,255 T cells and around 80,000 unique TCRs, with median clonality around 0.084. Pretreatment blood TCR-seq was available for 30 or so patients, at least one posttreatment blood collection was obtained for roughly 25 patients, and tumor TCR-seq was available for roughly 25 patients. Patients had an ECOG performance status of 0 or 1 and had received between 0 and 3 prior chemotherapy regimens. Durable clinical benefit was achieved by nine patients but not by the remaining 20. Twenty-five of 29 patients were identified as males with urothelial cancer of bladder origin, and a prior smoking history was reported by 18 of 29 patients. Pretreatment tumor samples, along with matched peripheral blood collected serially before and after atezolizumab treatment, underwent TCR sequencing. Blood samples were analyzed 3 weeks after the start of treatment (second dose) and 6 weeks after the start of treatment. In the same patients who had TCR sequencing, pretreatment tumors also underwent whole exome sequencing and RNA sequencing.

Synthetic TCR analog templates were spiked into each PCR so that absolute template abundance could be estimated from read counts. TCRbeta CDR3 regions were amplified from genomic DNA with bias-controlled V and J gene primers using the immunoSEQ assay. Rearranged TCRbeta segments were sequenced at approximately 20X coverage. The paper's processing steps were these. Sequencing errors were corrected by clustering and CDR3s were annotated against IMGT to assign V, D and J genes. Only productive TCRbeta rearrangements were used in downstream analyses, excluding out-of-frame or stop-codon sequences. Clonality was computed as one minus Shannon entropy normalized by the log of the number of unique productive sequences. Fisher's exact test with Benjamini-Hochberg correction, using a cutoff of adjusted p below 0.01, was how clones that differed between time points or between blood and tumor were identified. TCRdb's version of the immuneACCESS table is confined to in-frame rearrangements and falls short of the full clone set. An unresolved V gene accounts for under half of the shortfall where checked; the remainder is of unknown origin. D and trimming come from the DNA, and the V and J calls and clone size come from that table. This sample comprises tens of thousands of clones, roughly 75% of them detected only once. 4% of the sample goes to the ten largest clones.

What the research found in general, with its limitations: Small sample size (n ≈ 29) and many exploratory analyses mean the results are intended to be hypothesis-generating. At 3 weeks after the start of treatment, tumor-associated TCR clones in peripheral blood had expanded more in patients with durable benefit (n ≈ 22, p = 0.022). Improved progression-free and overall survival was found to be associated with pretreatment peripheral blood TCR clonality below the median.

The time point tag for this specimen amounts to: pretreatment peripheral blood. A cohort of more than 25 patients with locally advanced or metastatic urothelial carcinoma, treated at Memorial Sloan Kettering on a trial protocol, was included. Peripheral blood mononuclear cells were collected pretreatment and during treatment, with between 1 and 8 total time points obtained per patient. The Qiagen DNeasy Blood extraction kit was used to purify genomic DNA from total PBMCs and tumor samples. PBMCs were collected pretreatment and during treatment and were isolated and stored as previously described. The sequence was collected from a man in his 70s with urothelial cancer. The material sequenced was PBMCs, taken around atezolizumab (anti-PD-L1) treatment. The sequence is built from TRBV2 and TRBJ2-3, and 8 junctional nucleotides match TRBD1. The CDR3 in this case is CASMDRVQGDTQYF. The nucleotide sequence reads as follows: TGTGCCAGCATGGACAGGGTACAGGGTGATACGCAGTATTTT.